The following is a TCR beta chain sequence with its context. Its matching antigen is unknown. This sample stems from a study of T cell responses to AZD1222 COVID-19 vaccine. Study overall: It was second doses at about 4 or about 12 weeks that were pooled.

The length of the CDR3 is 16 residues. Between the trimmed V and J ends, which lost 4 bases and 4 bases, there was a span of 20 bases. CDR1 and CDR2 (germline): SEHNR, FQNEAQ (reference sequence). Overall study findings and caveats: Only five or six AZD1222 recipients were seropositive at baseline. Nearly half of spike-specific TCRs reportedly go after variant regions that carry no mutations. Spike-specific TCR repertoires showed rising breadth and depth after two AZD1222 doses.

TCRdb's copy holds only in-frame clones and misses some; the assay was immunoSEQ multiplex PCR. The repertoire has 130,000 to 150,000 clones, approximately 90% of them found once; the top ten carry roughly 3.1%. The chain uses TRBV7-9 and TRBJ2-7; no clear D. The receptor was isolated from an adult in good health. This specimen consisted of peripheral blood, obtained on day 0 of AZD1222 vaccination. This chain's CDR3 is CASSSSPRGRLYEQYF. CDR3 bases: TGTGCCAGCAGCTCAAGCCCTCGCGGCCGACTTTACGAGCAGTACTTC.